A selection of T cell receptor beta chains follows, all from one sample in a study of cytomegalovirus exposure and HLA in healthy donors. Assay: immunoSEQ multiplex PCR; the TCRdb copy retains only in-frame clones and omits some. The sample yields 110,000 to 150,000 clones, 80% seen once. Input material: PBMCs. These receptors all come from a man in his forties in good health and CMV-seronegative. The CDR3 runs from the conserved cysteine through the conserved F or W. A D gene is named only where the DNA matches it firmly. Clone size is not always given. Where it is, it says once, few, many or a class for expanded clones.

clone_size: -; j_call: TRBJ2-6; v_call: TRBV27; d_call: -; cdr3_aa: CASSEDTVTGANVLTF; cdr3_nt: TGTGCCAGCAGTGAGGACACCGTTACCGGGGCCAACGTCCTGACTTTC
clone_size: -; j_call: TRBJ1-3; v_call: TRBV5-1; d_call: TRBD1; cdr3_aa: CASSTIQGHSGNTIYF; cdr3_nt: TGCGCCAGCAGCACGATACAGGGGCACTCTGGAAACACCATATATTTT
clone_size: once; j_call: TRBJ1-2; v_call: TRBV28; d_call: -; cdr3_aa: CASSSILTRFGGYTF; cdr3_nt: TGTGCCAGCAGTTCCATACTAACAAGGTTTGGGGGCTACACCTTC
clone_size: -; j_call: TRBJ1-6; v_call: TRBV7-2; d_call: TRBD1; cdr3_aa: CASSWDRGNSPLHF; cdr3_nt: TGTGCCAGCAGCTGGGACAGGGGGAATTCACCCCTCCACTTT
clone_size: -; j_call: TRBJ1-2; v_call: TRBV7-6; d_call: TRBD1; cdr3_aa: CASTPGQGAVYGYTF; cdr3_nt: TGTGCCAGCACCCCCGGACAGGGGGCAGTCTATGGCTACACCTTC
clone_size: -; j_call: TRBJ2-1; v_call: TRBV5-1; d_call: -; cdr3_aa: CASSLFGRADEQFF; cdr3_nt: TGCGCCAGCAGCTTGTTCGGCAGGGCGGATGAGCAGTTCTTC
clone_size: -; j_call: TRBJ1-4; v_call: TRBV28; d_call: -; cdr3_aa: CASSLWGGGATNEKLFF; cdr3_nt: TGTGCCAGCAGTTTATGGGGGGGTGGAGCGACTAATGAAAAACTGTTTTTT
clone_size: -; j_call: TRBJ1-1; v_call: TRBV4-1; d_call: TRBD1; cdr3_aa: CASSPDRVANTEAFF; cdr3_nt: TGCGCCAGCAGCCCGGACAGGGTTGCGAACACTGAAGCTTTCTTT
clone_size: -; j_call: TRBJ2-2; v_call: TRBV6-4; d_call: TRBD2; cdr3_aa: CASSATSGGVTGELFF; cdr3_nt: TGTGCCAGCAGTGCCACTAGCGGGGGGGTCACCGGGGAGCTGTTTTTT
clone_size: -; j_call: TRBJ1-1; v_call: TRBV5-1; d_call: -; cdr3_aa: CASSLGSMNTEAFF; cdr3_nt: TGCGCCAGCAGCTTGGGTAGTATGAACACTGAAGCTTTCTTT
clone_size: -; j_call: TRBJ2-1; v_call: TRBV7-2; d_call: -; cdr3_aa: CASSSDITYNEQFF; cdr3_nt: TGTGCCAGCAGCTCGGACATCACCTACAATGAGCAGTTCTTC
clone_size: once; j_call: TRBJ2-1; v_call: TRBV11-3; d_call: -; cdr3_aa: CASSLDRRGNEQFF; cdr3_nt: TGTGCCAGCAGCTTAGATCGGAGGGGTAATGAGCAGTTCTTC
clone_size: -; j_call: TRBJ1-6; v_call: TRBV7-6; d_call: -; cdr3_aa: CASSPGSPSPLHF; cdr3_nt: TGTGCCAGCAGCCCGGGATCACCCTCACCCCTCCACTTT
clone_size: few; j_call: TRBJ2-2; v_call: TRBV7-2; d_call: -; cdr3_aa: CASKSPRNTGELFF; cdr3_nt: TGTGCCAGCAAATCGCCGCGTAACACCGGGGAGCTGTTTTTT
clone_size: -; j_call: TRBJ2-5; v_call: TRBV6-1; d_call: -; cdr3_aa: CASSVSGNILETQYF; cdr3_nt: -
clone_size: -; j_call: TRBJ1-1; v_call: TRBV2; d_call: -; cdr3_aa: CANRSGVKMNTEAFF; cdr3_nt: TGTGCCAATCGCTCAGGGGTGAAAATGAACACTGAAGCTTTCTTT
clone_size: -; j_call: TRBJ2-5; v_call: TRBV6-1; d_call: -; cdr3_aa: CASTVKETQYF; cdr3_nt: TGTGCCAGCACGGTAAAAGAGACCCAGTACTTC
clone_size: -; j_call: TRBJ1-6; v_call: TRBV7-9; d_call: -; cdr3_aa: CASSLDGSRLSPLHF; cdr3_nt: TGTGCCAGCAGCTTAGACGGGTCGAGGCTTTCACCCCTCCACTTT
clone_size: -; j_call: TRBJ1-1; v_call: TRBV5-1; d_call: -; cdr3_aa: CASSLEIGNTEAFF; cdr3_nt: TGCGCCAGCAGCTTGGAAATCGGGAACACTGAAGCTTTCTTT
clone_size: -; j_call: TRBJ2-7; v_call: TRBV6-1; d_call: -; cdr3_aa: CASSATGWDEQYF; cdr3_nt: TGTGCCAGCAGTGCCACAGGGTGGGACGAGCAGTACTTC
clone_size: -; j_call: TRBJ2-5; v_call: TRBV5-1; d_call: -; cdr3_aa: CASSFPRDFQETQYF; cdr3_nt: TGCGCCAGCAGCTTCCCTCGGGACTTCCAAGAGACCCAGTACTTC
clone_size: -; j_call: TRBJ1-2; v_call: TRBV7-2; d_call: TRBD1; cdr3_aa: CASSPGQGGGYTF; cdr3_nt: TGTGCCAGCAGCCCAGGACAGGGCGGTGGCTACACCTTC
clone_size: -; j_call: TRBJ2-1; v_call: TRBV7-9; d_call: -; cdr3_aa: CASSFPGNEQFF; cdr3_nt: TGTGCCAGCAGCTTCCCCGGCAATGAGCAGTTCTTC
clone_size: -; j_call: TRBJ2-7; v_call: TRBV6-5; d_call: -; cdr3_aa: CASSYQKGGLVEQYF; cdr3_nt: TGTGCCAGCAGTTACCAAAAGGGGGGGCTGGTCGAGCAGTACTTC
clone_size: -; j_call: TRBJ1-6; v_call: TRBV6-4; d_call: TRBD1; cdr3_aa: CASSAGTDNSPLHF; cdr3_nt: TGTGCCAGCAGCGCCGGGACAGATAATTCACCCCTCCACTTT
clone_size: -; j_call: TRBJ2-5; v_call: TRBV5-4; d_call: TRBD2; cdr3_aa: CASSSTGTRKETQYF; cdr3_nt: TGTGCCAGCAGCTCAACCGGGACTAGGAAAGAGACCCAGTACTTC
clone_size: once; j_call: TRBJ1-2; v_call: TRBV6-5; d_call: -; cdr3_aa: CASSDTGIRGYTF; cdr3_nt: TGTGCCAGCAGCGACACAGGAATTCGAGGCTACACCTTC
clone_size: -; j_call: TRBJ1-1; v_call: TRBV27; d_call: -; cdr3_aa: CASSSGGTEAFF; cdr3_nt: TGTGCCAGCAGTTCGGGGGGGACTGAAGCTTTCTTT
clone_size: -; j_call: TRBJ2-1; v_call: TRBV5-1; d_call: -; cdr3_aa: CASTVWGFTEQFF; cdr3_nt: TGCGCCAGCACCGTCTGGGGCTTCACTGAGCAGTTCTTC
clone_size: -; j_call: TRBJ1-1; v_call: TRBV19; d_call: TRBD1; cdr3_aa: CASSTDRVNTEAFF; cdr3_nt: TGTGCCAGTAGTACCGACAGGGTGAACACTGAAGCTTTCTTT
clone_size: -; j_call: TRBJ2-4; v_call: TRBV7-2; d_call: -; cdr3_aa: CASSQERNIQYF; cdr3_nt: TGTGCCAGCAGCCAAGAGAGGAACATTCAGTACTTC
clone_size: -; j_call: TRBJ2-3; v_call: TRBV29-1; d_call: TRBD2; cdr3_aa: CSVVGGGTDTQYF; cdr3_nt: TGCAGCGTTGTGGGGGGGGGCACAGATACGCAGTATTTT
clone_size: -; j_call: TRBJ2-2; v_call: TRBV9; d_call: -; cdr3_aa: CASSVKIGETGELFF; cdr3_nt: TGTGCCAGCAGCGTAAAGATCGGAGAAACCGGGGAGCTGTTTTTT
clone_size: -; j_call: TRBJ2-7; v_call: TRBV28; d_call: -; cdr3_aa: CASSPEAYEQYF; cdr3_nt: TGTGCCAGCAGTCCTGAGGCCTACGAGCAGTACTTC
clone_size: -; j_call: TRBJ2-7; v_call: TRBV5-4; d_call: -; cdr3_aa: CASSLGGAGVFGYEQYF; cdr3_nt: TGTGCCAGCAGCTTGGGAGGGGCAGGGGTTTTTGGCTACGAGCAGTACTTC
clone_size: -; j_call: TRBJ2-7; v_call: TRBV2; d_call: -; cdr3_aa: CASMGRNYEQYF; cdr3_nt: TGTGCCAGCATGGGGCGGAACTACGAGCAGTACTTC
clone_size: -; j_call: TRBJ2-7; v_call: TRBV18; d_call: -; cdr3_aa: CASSPNGNSEQYF; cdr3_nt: TGTGCCAGCTCCCCAAACGGTAATTCCGAGCAGTACTTC
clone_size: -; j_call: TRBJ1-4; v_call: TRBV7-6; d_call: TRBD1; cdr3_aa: CASSMWTGGSTNEKLFF; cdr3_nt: TGTGCCAGCAGCATGTGGACAGGGGGCTCAACTAATGAAAAACTGTTTTTT
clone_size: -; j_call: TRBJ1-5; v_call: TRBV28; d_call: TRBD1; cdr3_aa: CASIKQGGNQPQHF; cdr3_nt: TGTGCCAGCATCAAACAGGGGGGCAATCAGCCCCAGCATTTT
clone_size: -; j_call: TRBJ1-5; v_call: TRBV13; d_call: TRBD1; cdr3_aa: CASSYRTGGLDQPQHF; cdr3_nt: TGTGCCAGCAGCTACAGGACAGGGGGCCTGGATCAGCCCCAGCATTTT
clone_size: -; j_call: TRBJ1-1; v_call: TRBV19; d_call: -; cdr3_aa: CASSITQGAGTEAFF; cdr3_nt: TGTGCCAGTAGTATAACACAGGGTGCAGGAACTGAAGCTTTCTTT
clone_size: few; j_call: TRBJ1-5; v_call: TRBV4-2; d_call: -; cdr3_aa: CASSQDSRGAGQPQHF; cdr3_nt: TGTGCCAGCAGCCAAGATAGTCGGGGGGCGGGTCAGCCCCAGCATTTT
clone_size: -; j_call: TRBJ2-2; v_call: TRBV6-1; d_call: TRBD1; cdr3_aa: CASTRRGQGPGELFF; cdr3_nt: TGTGCCAGCACTAGACGGGGACAGGGGCCCGGGGAGCTGTTTTTT
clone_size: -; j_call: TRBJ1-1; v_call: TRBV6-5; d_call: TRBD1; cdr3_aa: CASRLLGTGAEAFF; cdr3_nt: TGTGCCAGCAGGCTACTAGGGACAGGAGCGGAAGCTTTCTTT
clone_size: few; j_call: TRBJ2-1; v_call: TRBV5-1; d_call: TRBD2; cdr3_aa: CASSTLAGGLNEQFF; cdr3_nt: TGCGCCAGCAGCACCTTAGCGGGGGGCCTCAATGAGCAGTTCTTC
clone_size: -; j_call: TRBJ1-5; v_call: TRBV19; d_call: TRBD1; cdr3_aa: CASSITGVSNQPQHF; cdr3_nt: TGTGCCAGTAGTATCACAGGGGTGAGCAATCAGCCCCAGCATTTT
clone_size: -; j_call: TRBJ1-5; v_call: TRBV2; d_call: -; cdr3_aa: CASSDIRGGDDVGYQPQHF; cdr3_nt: TGTGCCAGCAGTGATATCCGGGGAGGCGATGACGTTGGATATCAGCCCCAGCATTTT
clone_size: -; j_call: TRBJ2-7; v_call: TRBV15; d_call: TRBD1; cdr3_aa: CATSRTGNKGEQYF; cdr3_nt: TGTGCCACCAGCCGGACAGGGAATAAAGGCGAGCAGTACTTC
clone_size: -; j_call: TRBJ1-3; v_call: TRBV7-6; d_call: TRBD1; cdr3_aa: CASSSRTGESGNTIYF; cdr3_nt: TGTGCCAGCAGCTCACGGACAGGGGAGTCTGGAAACACCATATATTTT